This T cell receptor (beta chain) was recovered during a study of cytomegalovirus exposure and HLA in healthy donors. Turning to the study itself: The Caucasian-associated ancestry cluster held over 65% of 398 genotyped donors. General study findings and limits: Relative to the approximately 670-donor mean, N-insertions were reportedly fewer in an Asian-associated ancestry cluster in a later analysis. The investigators catalogued 150 to 200 TCR beta chains as cytomegalovirus-associated.

Turning to this clone: What it binds is unknown.

These donors, healthy bone marrow donors, were studied. V was shortened by 5 bases and J by 0 bases, with 13 bases between the two germline ends. CDR1 and CDR2 (germline): SGHTA, FQGNSA. The CDR3 spans 16 residues. In the PCR, 60 Vbeta and 13 Jbeta primers were used. The protocol was immunoSEQ multiplex PCR, while the TCRdb copy is restricted to in-frame clones and leaves out a portion. The data contain about 180,000 clones, 70% to 80% of them singletons. This sequence originates from a man aged 18-30 years in good health and CMV-seronegative. Sequenced sample: PBMCs. The gene calls are TRBV7-2 and TRBJ1-4, with D possibly TRBD1 on 5 matching bases. CDR3 amino acids: CASSPRGPATNEKLFF. The CDR3 DNA follows: TGTGCCAGCAGCCCGCGGGGCCCCGCAACTAATGAAAAACTGTTTTTT.